This T cell receptor beta chain stems from a study of T-cell reconstitution after alpha-beta-depleted transplantation in children. Preparing the TCRbeta library involved the use of unique molecular identifiers. TCRdb re-derived calls from the PCR reads in MiXCR, one entry per CDR3 protein. The data contain about 580,000 distinct CDR3 sequences, more than 20% of them singletons. Looked up from germline, CDR1 is SGHAT and CDR2 is FQNNGV. V lost 2 bases and J lost 4; bases outside the gene matches: 17. The CDR3 is made up of 19 amino acids. The source material was PBMCs, mostly from graft donor cells, sampled 360 days after TCRalphabeta/CD19-depleted stem cell transplant. This TCR was recovered from a boy in the first two years of life who had a stem cell transplant for acute myeloid leukemia, so the T cells may come from the graft donor. V is TRBV11-2 and J is TRBJ1-1; 9 positions agree with TRBD1. The CDR3: CASSLRTLTGGNRGTEAFF. CDR3 in DNA: TGTGCCAGCAGCTTAAGAACCCTGACAGGGGGTAACAGAGGCACTGAAGCTTTCTTT.